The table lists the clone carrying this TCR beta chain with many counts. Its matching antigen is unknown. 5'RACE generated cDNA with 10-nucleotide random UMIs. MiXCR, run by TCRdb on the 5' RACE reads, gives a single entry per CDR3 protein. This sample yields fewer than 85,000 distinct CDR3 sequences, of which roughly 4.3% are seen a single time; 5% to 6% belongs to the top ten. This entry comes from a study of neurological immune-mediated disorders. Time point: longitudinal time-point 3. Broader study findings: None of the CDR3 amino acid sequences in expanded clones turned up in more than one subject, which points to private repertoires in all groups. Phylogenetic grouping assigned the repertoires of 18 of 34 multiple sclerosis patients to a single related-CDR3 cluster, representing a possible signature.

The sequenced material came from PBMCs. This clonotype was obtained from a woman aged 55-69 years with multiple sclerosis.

CDR3 sequence: CASSLSQGRYNEQFF. The DNA for the CDR3 is TGTGCCAGCAGCTTATCCCAGGGGCGGTACAATGAGCAGTTCTTC. The J gene is TRBJ2-1, the V gene TRBV7-6; TRBD1 might be the D (6 bases). Between the trimmed V and J ends, which lost 2 bases and 4 bases, there was a span of 12 bases. CDR1 and CDR2 from the germline V gene are SGHVS and FNYEAQ. The CDR3 runs 15 residues. The variable domain in full, with the rest retrieved from reference TRBV7-6 and TRBJ2-1, is GAGVSQSPRYKVTKRGQDVALRCDPISGHVSLYWYRQALGQGPEFLTYFNYEAQQDKSGLPNDRFSAERPEGSISTLTIQRTEQRDSAMYRCASSLSQGRYNEQFFGPGTRLTVL.